The 12 T cell receptor beta chains presented below share a single source sample, sequenced in a study of blood T cell repertoires in COVID-19. Profiling relied on immunoSEQ multiplex PCR, and the TCRdb table lists in-frame clones only, not all of them. Here the sample spans 57,000 or so clones, about 90% being singletons. Sample: peripheral blood. Receptor source: a human donor in a cohort sampled during active COVID-19.

The genes are TRBV7-6 and TRBJ2-2; 10 nucleotides match TRBD2. The V and J ends lost 5 bases and 6 bases, in that order; junction bases with no gene match: 15. The CDR3 covers 18 residues. CDR1 and CDR2 (germline): SGHVS, FNYEAQ. This CDR3 reads CASSQSPPSGSYPGELFF. DNA for the CDR3: TGTGCCAGCAGCCAAAGTCCCCCTAGCGGGAGTTACCCCGGGGAGCTGTTTTTT.

V usage is TRBV5-1 and J usage is TRBJ2-6; D is unresolved. This CDR3 has 16 amino acids. The germline CDR1 and CDR2 sequences are SGHRS and YFSETQ. The V end lost 3 bases, the J end lost 0 bases, and 10 bases lay between the germline ends. The CDR3 nucleotides are TGCGCCAGCAGCTCTTCCGTTTCCTCTGGGGCCAACGTCCTGACTTTC. Translation gives CASSSSVSSGANVLTF.

The V call is TRBV5-6, the J call TRBJ2-7, with D perhaps TRBD1 (5 bases). Trimming left V 2 bases short and J 5 bases short, with 8 bases between. From germline, CDR1 is SGHDT and CDR2 YYEEEE. The CDR3 has 12 residues. As DNA, the CDR3 is TGTGCCAGCAGCTTTGGGGCCCACGAGCAGTACTTC. It translates to CASSFGAHEQYF.

This rearrangement joins TRBV6-5 to TRBJ1-2; 8 positions match TRBD1. Trimming at V came to 0 bases and at J to 6 bases, leaving 3 bases not matched to a gene. The CDR3 has 14 amino acids. In germline, CDR1 is MNHEY, CDR2 SVGAGI. Here the CDR3 DNA reads TGTGCCAGCAGTTACTCGACAGGGGTGAATGGCTACACCTTC. This gives the protein CASSYSTGVNGYTF.

The J gene is TRBJ2-2, the V gene TRBV4-1, with 8 bases identical to TRBD1. Germline loops: CDR1 MGHRA, CDR2 YSYEKL. V trimming: 5 bases; J trimming: 5 bases; junction bases outside the gene matches: 13. The CDR3 runs to 17 residues. CDR3 coding DNA: TGCGCCAGCAGCTCACCGACCAGGGGGCCCAATACCGGGGAGCTGTTTTTT. Translation: CASSSPTRGPNTGELFF.

J is TRBJ2-3 and V is TRBV27; weak D call: TRBD2 (6 bases). From germline, CDR1 is MNHEY and CDR2 SMNVEV (reference sequence). This CDR3 spans 12 amino acids. Trimming left V 8 bases short and J 6 bases short, with 12 bases between. CDR3 nucleotides: TGTGCCAGCCTTGGAGGGACCGATACGCAGTATTTT. It specifies CASLGGTDTQYF.

The CDR3 sequence: CASSYRRGAIRDFF. The CDR3 nucleotides are TGTGCCAGCAGTTACCGCAGGGGGGCTATTAGGGATTTCTTT. The genes are TRBV6-5 and TRBJ1-1; TRBD1 aligns across 7 bases. Germline loops: CDR1 MNHEY, CDR2 SVGAGI. V lost 2 bases and J lost 13; bases outside the gene matches: 13. CDR3 size: 14 residues.

The gene calls are TRBV6-1 and TRBJ2-7; 10 nucleotides line up with TRBD2. This CDR3 is built from 18 residues. Germline V gene data show CDR1 as MNHNS and CDR2 as SASEGT. V lost 0 bases and J lost 1; bases outside the gene matches: 9. The CDR3 bases are TGTGCCAGCAGTGAAGCGAATAGCGGGAGGTCCGGGTCCTACGAGCAGTACTTC. As protein: CASSEANSGRSGSYEQYF.

The chain employs TRBV5-5 and TRBJ2-6; 12 nucleotides align to TRBD2. V was pared by 4 bases and J by 0 bases, with 5 bases of the junction left unmatched. This CDR3 is built from 18 residues. Germline values: CDR1 SGHKS, CDR2 YYEKEE (reference sequence). The CDR3 protein is CASSLGLAGNSGANVLTF. The CDR3 coding sequence is TGTGCCAGCAGCCTTGGACTAGCGGGAAACTCTGGGGCCAACGTCCTGACTTTC.

The chain joins TRBV5-1 to TRBJ2-7; 11 nucleotides match TRBD1. V gave up 3 bases and J gave up 7 bases; unmatched junction bases: 6. Per germline, CDR1 SGHRS and CDR2 YFSETQ. The CDR3 is 14 amino acids. CDR3 protein: CASSSGQGAKEQYF. The CDR3 nucleotides are TGCGCCAGCAGCTCCGGACAGGGGGCTAAAGAGCAGTACTTC. Using reference TRBV5-1 and TRBJ2-7 for the parts outside the CDR3, the full variable domain is KAGVTQTPRYLIKTRGQQVTLSCSPISGHRSVSWYQQTPGQGLQFLFEYFSETQRNKGNFPGRFSGRQFSNSRSEMNVSTLELGDSALYLCASSSGQGAKEQYFGPGTRLTVT.

The V and J genes are TRBV18 and TRBJ2-7; 11 bases agree with TRBD2. The V gene end was trimmed by 6 bases and the J gene end by 5 bases; junction bases not matched to a gene: 6. Per the germline V gene, CDR1 is KGHSH and CDR2 is LQKENI. The CDR3 sequence is 14 residues long. In DNA, the CDR3 is TGTGCCAGCTCCACTAGCGGGAGTTCACACGAGCAGTACTTC. It codes for CASSTSGSSHEQYF.

A few counts support this clone. The chain recombines TRBV7-9 with TRBJ1-4; no clear D. This CDR3 spans 16 amino acids. Germline V lookup: CDR1 SEHNR, CDR2 FQNEAQ (reference sequence). V was clipped by 5 bases and J by 7 bases, with 20 bases between them. The CDR3 protein is CASSPSNPGRFEKLFF. The CDR3 coding sequence is TGTGCCAGCAGCCCGAGTAATCCAGGTCGGTTTGAAAAACTGTTTTTT.